Below are 18 T cell receptor beta chains sequenced from a single sample in a study of blood T cell repertoires in COVID-19. Assay: immunoSEQ multiplex PCR; the TCRdb copy retains only in-frame clones and omits some. The profile covers around 120,000 clones, with roughly four fifths appearing a single time and over 6% taken by the ten largest. Material for sequencing was peripheral blood. Every receptor here comes from a man in his 70s with active or convalescent COVID-19.

This clone was detected only a few times. This chain joins TRBV19 and TRBJ2-2; 10 bases match TRBD1. V was clipped by 10 bases and J by 4 bases; unmatched bases: 12. Germline CDR1 is LNHDA and CDR2 is SQIVND (reference sequence). The CDR3 loop spans 16 amino acids. The CDR3 region has the DNA TGTGCCACCCAGGACAGGGGGGCCGGAATCACCGGGGAGCTGTTTTTT. Translating it yields CATQDRGAGITGELFF.

The sample holds a few counts of this clone. The chain recombines TRBV10-3 with TRBJ1-1, with a weak D call TRBD1 (6 bases). The V end lost 5 bases, the J end lost 4 bases, and 14 bases lay between the germline ends. Germline V gives CDR1 ENHRY, CDR2 SYGVKD. The CDR3 covers 14 residues. CDR3 region: CAISSTGKSTEAFF. For the CDR3, the DNA is TGTGCCATCAGTAGCACAGGGAAGAGCACTGAAGCTTTCTTT.

The genes are TRBV6-5 and TRBJ1-2; possibly TRBD1 for D (5 bases). Trimming removed 7 bases at V and 7 bases at J, with 13 bases between. The CDR3 is 12 residues long. Germline CDR1 and CDR2: MNHEY and SVGAGI. CDR3 nucleotides: TGTGCCAGCAAGTCAGGGAATCCTGGCTACACCTTC. Its protein product is CASKSGNPGYTF.

V gene TRBV27 combines with J gene TRBJ2-1; TRBD2 matches 13 bases. The germline CDR1 and CDR2 sequences are MNHEY and SMNVEV (reference sequence). Trimming removed 3 bases from V and 9 bases from J; junction bases left unmatched: 8. The CDR3 is made up of 16 amino acids. Here the CDR3 DNA reads TGTGCCAGCAGTTTTCTAACTAGCGGGAGGGCCTTTGAGCAGTTCTTC. Translated, it gives CASSFLTSGRAFEQFF.

The chain recombines TRBV27 with TRBJ1-6; TRBD1 might be the D (6 bases). Trimming removed 3 bases from V and 7 bases from J, with 13 bases in between. The CDR3 loop spans 15 amino acids. The germline CDR1 and CDR2 sequences are MNHEY and SMNVEV (reference sequence). The CDR3 spells CASSFEGTPNSPLHF. The CDR3 bases are TGTGCCAGCAGTTTCGAGGGGACACCCAATTCACCCCTCCACTTT.

Here the CDR3 reads CASGLDRSRTGGAWSDTQYF. The CDR3 coding sequence is TGTGCTAGTGGTTTGGATAGGTCGAGGACAGGGGGCGCTTGGTCAGATACGCAGTATTTT. The chain combines TRBV12-5 with TRBJ2-3; 11 nucleotides align to TRBD1. The trim removed 1 base at V and 4 bases at J, leaving 16 bases unmatched. Germline V CDR1 and CDR2: LGHNT, FRNRAP. The length of the CDR3 is 20 residues.

The chain couples TRBV3-1 (or the pseudogene TRBV3-2) to TRBJ1-6, with TRBD1 matching over 9 bases. This CDR3 is 14 amino acids long. Germline values: CDR1 LGHDT, CDR2 YNNKEL (reference sequence). V lost 1 base and J lost 9; bases outside the gene matches: 1. CDR3 DNA: TGTGCCAGCAGCCAAGGGGACAGGGTTTCACCCCTCCACTTT. Protein product: CASSQGDRVSPLHF.

This clone was counted only a few times. A read error may produce the germline difference seen at one junction end. The CDR3 loop is CAWSHDRSKYGYTF. The CDR3 coding sequence is TGTGCCTGGAGTCACGACAGGTCTAAATATGGCTACACCTTC. The gene calls are TRBV30 and TRBJ1-2; a weak D match, TRBD1 (6 bases). Germline loops: CDR1 GTSNPN, CDR2 SVGIG (reference sequence). The CDR3 sequence is 14 residues long.

The CDR3 spells CASSYAQGTNYGYTF. The CDR3 nucleotides are TGTGCCAGCAGTTACGCGCAGGGGACTAACTATGGCTACACCTTC. The chain joins TRBV6-5 to TRBJ1-2; tentative D call: TRBD1 (6 bases). This CDR3 contains 15 residues. Deletions cut 2 bases from V and 0 bases from J, with 10 bases between. The germline V gene has CDR1 MNHEY and CDR2 SVGAGI.

The CDR3 is CASSLGTVMNTEAFF. CDR3 bases: TGTGCCAGCAGCTTAGGGACAGTCATGAACACTGAAGCTTTCTTT. J is TRBJ1-1 and V is TRBV13; tentative D call: TRBD1 (5 bases). Trimming removed 0 bases from V and 0 bases from J, with 8 bases in between. Germline-derived CDR1 and CDR2 are PRHDT and FYEKMQ (reference sequence). CDR3 length: 15 residues.

This chain uses TRBV11-2 with TRBJ2-7, with TRBD1 as a possible D gene (5 bases). From germline, CDR1 is SGHAT and CDR2 FQNNGV. The CDR3 contains 14 residues. V was clipped by 2 bases and J by 7 bases, with 15 bases between them. CDR3 coding DNA: TGTGCCAGCAGCTTACTTAGGGGAACTTTGGAGCAGTACTTC. Its translation: CASSLLRGTLEQYF.

The chain carries TRBV3-1 (or the pseudogene TRBV3-2) and TRBJ2-7; the D gene is possibly TRBD1 (6 bases). The CDR3 consists of 15 residues. The V end lost 1 base, the J end lost 1 base, and 11 bases lay between the germline ends. Germline CDR1 LGHDT, CDR2 YNNKEL (reference sequence). CDR3 coding DNA: TGTGCCAGCAGCCAAGGGACAGCGAGATCCTACGAGCAGTACTTC. The encoded protein is CASSQGTARSYEQYF.

The chain couples TRBV5-5 to TRBJ1-6, with D unresolved. CDR3 size: 15 residues. Germline assignment: CDR1 SGHKS and CDR2 YYEKEE (reference sequence). Trimming removed 8 bases at V and 1 base at J, with 13 bases between. The CDR3 sequence is CASNPEPSYNSPLHF. CDR3 nucleotides: TGTGCCAGTAATCCGGAGCCATCCTATAATTCACCCCTCCACTTT.

CDR3 coding DNA: TGTGCCAGCAGCGTAGGGGTAAGGGGGAATGAGCAGTTCTTC. This sequence encodes CASSVGVRGNEQFF. V gene TRBV9 combines with J gene TRBJ2-1; tentatively, D is TRBD1 (6 bases). The CDR3 spans 14 residues. The V end was cut by 0 bases, the J end by 7 bases, with 11 bases between. CDR1 is SGDLS, CDR2 YYNGEE, per germline.

The chain uses TRBV10-3 and TRBJ2-3, with 10 nucleotides matching TRBD1. J lost 3 bases, V lost 5 bases, and 8 bases had no gene match. CDR1 ENHRY and CDR2 SYGVKD come from the germline V gene. This CDR3 is 16 amino acids long. The CDR3 is CAISTGTGVRTDTQYF. In DNA form, the CDR3 reads TGTGCCATCAGTACCGGGACAGGGGTCAGGACAGATACGCAGTATTTT.

The chain is built from TRBV4-1 and TRBJ1-6; D is ambiguous. CDR1 is MGHRA and CDR2 is YSYEKL in the germline V gene. The CDR3 spans 13 residues. V gave up 5 bases and J gave up 10 bases, with 12 bases separating them. CDR3 sequence (DNA): TGCGCCAGCAGCGCCGGTAGTCGCTCACCCCTCCACTTT. Protein: CASSAGSRSPLHF.

The sample holds a few counts of this clone. The V and J genes are TRBV6-5 and TRBJ1-3, with a possible D match to TRBD1 (5 bases). V was clipped by 7 bases and J by 2 bases, with 15 bases between them. Germline CDR1 and CDR2: MNHEY and SVGAGI. The CDR3 is 15 amino acids. The CDR3 region is CASTTGSTAGNTIYF. In DNA, the CDR3 is TGTGCCAGCACAACAGGATCAACGGCTGGAAACACCATATATTTT.

The J gene is TRBJ2-1, the V gene TRBV29-1, with no clear D. V was shortened by 8 bases and J by 5 bases, with 10 bases between the two germline ends. Germline-derived CDR1 and CDR2 are SQVTM and ANQGSEA. The CDR3 consists of 11 residues. The chain's CDR3 is CSSTFDNEQFF. The CDR3 bases are TGCAGCTCAACATTTGACAATGAGCAGTTCTTC.